This T cell receptor beta chain came from a study of cytomegalovirus exposure and HLA in healthy donors. Study outcomes and limitations: What a later analysis showed was that several of the most significant clusters appeared linked to common viral pathogens. DRB1 showed the most TCR associations and HLA-C the fewest in a later analysis, as rates varied by HLA locus.

As to this clone: Its specificity is unknown.

The PCR employed 60 Vbeta primers together with 13 Jbeta primers. Repertoires were generated with immunoSEQ multiplex PCR, while TCRdb's copy carries only in-frame clones and drops some. Among about 140,000 clones listed, over 80% were seen once. V was clipped by 1 base and J by 5 bases, with 8 bases between them. CDR1 and CDR2 (germline): LGHNA, YSLEER. The CDR3 spans 14 residues. V is TRBV4-3 and J is TRBJ2-2; possible D gene TRBD1, 5 bases. The clonotype originates from a woman in her twenties or thirties in good health and CMV-seronegative. The specimen was PBMCs. CDR3 in DNA: TGCGCCAGCAGCCAAGCCAGGGTGACCGGGGAGCTGTTTTTT. Protein product: CASSQARVTGELFF.